This TCR beta chain was found in a study of T cell clonotyping in hematopoietic cell transplantation. The time point: recipient sample about 28 days before transplant, after cytoreduction. Assay used: immunoSEQ multiplex PCR; TCRdb lists only in-frame clones, some missing. This repertoire shows roughly 30,000 clones, roughly 84% found once; its top ten account for around 2%. CDR1 and CDR2 from the germline V gene are SGHNT and YYREEE (reference sequence). The CDR3 totals 13 residues. V lost 1 base to trimming and J lost 3 bases; unmatched junction nucleotides: 0. This chain uses TRBV5-4 with TRBJ2-7; TRBD1 matches at 8 bases. The TCR was taken from a man aged 35 to 55 with acute myeloid leukemia. Some clones in this sample may be carry-over from other donors' samples. The sequencing used peripheral blood mononuclear cells, collected before stem cell transplant. This CDR3 reads CASSLTGGYEQYF. DNA of the CDR3: TGTGCCAGCAGCTTGACAGGGGGCTACGAGCAGTACTTC.